This passage covers 16 T cell receptor beta chains from one sample sequenced in a study of CD8 T cells in Susac syndrome. When the RNA was reverse transcribed, random hexamers were used with an input of roughly 0.45 to 1 ug. TCRdb passed the immunoSEQ multiplex PCR reads through MiXCR, listing each CDR3 protein once. The sample includes 250,000 to 300,000 distinct CDR3 sequences, approximately 85% of them seen just once. The sequenced sample was CD8+ T cells from PBMCs. These receptors all come from a human donor with multiple sclerosis.

The CDR3 coding sequence is TGTGCCAGCAGCCACGGACTAGCGGGAGGGAGCACAGATACGCAGTATTTT. Translation gives CASSHGLAGGSTDTQYF. The J gene is TRBJ2-3, the V gene TRBV3-1; TRBD2 agrees at 15 bases. V dropped 3 bases and J dropped 0; count of bases not matched to a gene: 1. Looked up from germline, CDR1 is LGHDT and CDR2 is YNNKEL (reference sequence). The length of the CDR3 is 17 residues.

The genes are TRBV27 and TRBJ2-7, with 8 bases lining up with TRBD1. The V gene's germline CDR1 is MNHEY and CDR2 SMNVEV (reference sequence). This CDR3 is built from 16 residues. V lost 5 bases to trimming and J lost 0 bases; unmatched junction nucleotides: 9. CDR3 region: CASSPQTGTGSYEQYF. The CDR3 region has the DNA TGTGCCAGCAGTCCCCAGACCGGGACAGGCTCCTACGAGCAGTACTTC.

This chain connects TRBV19 to TRBJ1-5; 8 bases line up with TRBD1. The J segment lost 1 base and the V segment lost 5 bases, leaving 13 bases of the junction unmatched. The CDR3 has 18 residues. The germline V gene has CDR1 LNHDA and CDR2 SQIVND (reference sequence). CDR3 sequence: CASSFLIGTGLSNQPQHF. The CDR3 DNA reads TGTGCCAGTAGTTTTCTGATTGGGACAGGACTAAGCAATCAGCCCCAGCATTTT.

The rearrangement uses TRBV5-1 and TRBJ2-1; 12 bases agree with TRBD2. CDR1 and CDR2 from the germline V gene are SGHRS and YFSETQ. The V and J ends lost 0 bases and 8 bases, in that order; junction bases with no gene match: 9. CDR3 size: 17 residues. The chain's CDR3 is CASSLDHPSGRVDEQFF. The CDR3 nucleotides read TGCGCCAGCAGCTTGGACCACCCTAGCGGGAGGGTGGATGAGCAGTTCTTC.

CDR3 nucleotides: TGTGCCAGCAGCTCCCGGGACAGGGGGCTCGAGCAGTACTTC. This sequence encodes CASSSRDRGLEQYF. The chain recombines TRBV7-9 with TRBJ2-7, with 12 bases lining up with TRBD1. Per the germline V gene, CDR1 is SEHNR and CDR2 is FQNEAQ (reference sequence). With V trimmed by 4 bases and J by 6 bases, 4 bases remained unmatched. The CDR3 loop spans 14 amino acids.

This clonotype was recorded a few times. This chain connects TRBV6-1 to TRBJ2-2, with unresolved D. This CDR3 is built from 15 residues. With 1 base removed from V and 4 bases from J, the gap between germline ends came to 10 bases. Germline V gene data show CDR1 as MNHNS and CDR2 as SASEGT. CDR3 protein: CASSEDDVATGELFF. CDR3 nucleotide sequence: TGTGCCAGCAGTGAAGACGACGTCGCCACCGGGGAGCTGTTTTTT.

This sequence joins TRBV10-3 and TRBJ2-1; D is unclear. The CDR3 has 11 amino acids. Germline V gene data show CDR1 as ENHRY and CDR2 as SYGVKD. Trimming cost V 5 bases and J 3 bases, with 2 bases left between them. The CDR3 nucleotides are TGTGCCATCAGTCACTACAATGAGCAGTTCTTC. Translating it yields CAISHYNEQFF.

Comment on this clonotype: The CDR3 end shows no conserved phenylalanine or tryptophan, and so a read error is likely. Because the CDR3's place on the DNA is in doubt, the DNA is left out and the CDR3 is given as listed by TCRdb. This chain joins TRBV5-4 and TRBJ1-2; the table's D call, TRBD1, has no DNA check behind it. Germline CDR1 and CDR2: SGHNT and YYREEE (reference sequence). Counting both end residues, the CDR3 totals 10 amino acids. CDR3 region: CASSYQQGTI.

J is TRBJ2-1 and V is TRBV21-1; the listed D gene, TRBD1, was not tested against the DNA. TRBV21-1 is deemed a pseudogene. The CDR3 is 16 amino acids. The CDR3 coding sequence is TGTGCCAGCAGCAAAGTGACCACAGGAGTTAACAATGAGCAGTTCTTC. Translated: CASSKVTTGVNNEQFF.

This chain links TRBV5-5 with TRBJ2-7, with D unresolved. CDR1 and CDR2 from the germline V gene are SGHKS and YYEKEE (reference sequence). The CDR3 extends over 13 amino acids. Trimming removed 0 bases from V and 5 bases from J, with 9 bases in between. The chain's CDR3 is CASSLGRQNEQYF. In DNA, the CDR3 is TGTGCCAGCAGCTTGGGGCGCCAGAACGAGCAGTACTTC. The full variable domain, rest sourced from reference TRBV5-5 and TRBJ2-7, is DAGVTQSPTHLIKTRGQQVTLRCSPISGHKSVSWYQQVLGQGPQFIFQYYEKEERGRGNFPDRFSARQFPNYSSELNVNALLLGDSALYLCASSLGRQNEQYFGPGTRLTVT.

The gene calls are TRBV28 and TRBJ1-1, with D possibly being TRBD1 (5 bases). Per the germline V gene, CDR1 is MDHEN and CDR2 is SYDVKM. There are 14 residues in the CDR3. The ends were cut back, 6 bases at V and 4 bases at J, with 15 bases in the middle. The CDR3 region is CASSLGQGGTEAFF. The CDR3 nucleotides are TGTGCCAGCAGCTTGGGGCAGGGTGGCACTGAAGCTTTCTTT.

The rearrangement uses TRBV14 and TRBJ2-1, with TRBD2 matching over 9 bases. Looked up from germline, CDR1 is SGHDN and CDR2 is FVKESK. J lost 8 bases, V lost 0 bases, and 14 bases had no gene match. This CDR3 is built from 18 residues. CDR3 sequence: CASSQDLGLARGYDEQFF. DNA for the CDR3: TGTGCCAGCAGCCAAGACCTCGGACTAGCGAGAGGGTACGATGAGCAGTTCTTC.

This clonotype was observed a handful of times. The V call is TRBV4-1, the J call TRBJ1-1; D unclear. Germline V gene data show CDR1 as MGHRA and CDR2 as YSYEKL. V dropped 0 bases and J dropped 0 bases, with 11 bases sitting between them. The CDR3 extends over 16 amino acids. DNA for the CDR3: TGCGCCAGCAGCCAAGAACGCGTAGGGATGAACACTGAAGCTTTCTTT. This gives the protein CASSQERVGMNTEAFF.

CDR3 in amino acids: CASSPETSGSTDTQYF. The CDR3 DNA reads as TGTGCCAGCAGTCCTGAGACTAGCGGGAGCACAGATACGCAGTATTTT. The chain employs TRBV12-3 or TRBV12-4 and TRBJ2-3; 10 bases align to TRBD2. The CDR3 runs to 16 residues. J was trimmed by 0 bases and V by 5 bases; bases with no gene match: 5.

This clonotype was observed a handful of times. The V call is TRBV4-1, the J call TRBJ2-5; 7 bases fit TRBD2. This CDR3 has 15 amino acids. J lost 2 bases, V lost 4 bases, and 7 bases had no gene match. Germline V CDR1 and CDR2: MGHRA, YSYEKL. CDR3 protein: CASSREGGVQETQYF. The CDR3 DNA follows: TGCGCCAGCAGCCGGGAGGGTGGGGTTCAAGAGACCCAGTACTTC.

Details on this clonotype: One end of the junction varies from germline; a read error may be responsible. The chain joins TRBV4-3 to TRBJ2-7; perhaps TRBD1 as D (6 bases). Germline-derived CDR1 and CDR2 are LGHNA and YSLEER. The CDR3 contains 14 residues. The CDR3 spells CASSQGQRTARKIF. CDR3 sequence (DNA): TGCGCCAGCAGCCAAGGGCAGCGGACAGCCAGAAAAATCTTC.